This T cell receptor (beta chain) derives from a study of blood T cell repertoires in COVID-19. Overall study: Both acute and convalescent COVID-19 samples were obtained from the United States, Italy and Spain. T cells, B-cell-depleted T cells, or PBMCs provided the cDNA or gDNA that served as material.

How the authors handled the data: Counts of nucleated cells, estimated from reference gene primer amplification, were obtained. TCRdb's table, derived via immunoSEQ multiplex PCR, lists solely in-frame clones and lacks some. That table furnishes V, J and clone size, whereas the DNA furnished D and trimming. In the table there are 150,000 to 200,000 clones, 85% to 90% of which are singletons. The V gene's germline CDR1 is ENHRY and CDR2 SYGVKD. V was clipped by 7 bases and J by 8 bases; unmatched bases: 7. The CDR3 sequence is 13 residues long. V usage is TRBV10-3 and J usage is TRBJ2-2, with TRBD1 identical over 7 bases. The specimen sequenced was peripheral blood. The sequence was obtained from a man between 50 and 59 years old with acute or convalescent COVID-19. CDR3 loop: CAINGDSAGELFF. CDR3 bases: TGTGCCATCAACGGGGACAGTGCTGGGGAGCTGTTTTTT.